The present entry profiles one T cell receptor (beta chain) with its context. Germline CDR1 is MNHEY and CDR2 is SVGEGT. Trimming shortened V by 6 bases and J by 4 bases, and 18 bases separated the two germline ends. The CDR3 is made up of 15 amino acids. These data belong to a study of T-cell reconstitution after alpha-beta-depleted transplantation in children. Unique molecular identifiers tagged the TCRbeta library. MiXCR, applied by TCRdb to the PCR reads, yields one record per CDR3 protein. The table has a few hundred thousand distinct CDR3 sequences, 20% to 30% seen once. V gene TRBV6-2 or TRBV6-3 combines with J gene TRBJ1-1, with D unresolved. The sequence was collected from a female patient aged 2-10 years who had a stem cell transplant for congenital amegakaryocytic thrombocytopenia, so the T cells may come from the graft donor. Sequencing was performed on PBMCs, mostly from graft donor cells, taken 360 days after TCRalphabeta/CD19-depleted stem cell transplant. The CDR3 nucleotides are TGTGCCAGCAGCCACCCACCCGATTTGGGCACTGAAGCTTTCTTT. Protein: CASSHPPDLGTEAFF.